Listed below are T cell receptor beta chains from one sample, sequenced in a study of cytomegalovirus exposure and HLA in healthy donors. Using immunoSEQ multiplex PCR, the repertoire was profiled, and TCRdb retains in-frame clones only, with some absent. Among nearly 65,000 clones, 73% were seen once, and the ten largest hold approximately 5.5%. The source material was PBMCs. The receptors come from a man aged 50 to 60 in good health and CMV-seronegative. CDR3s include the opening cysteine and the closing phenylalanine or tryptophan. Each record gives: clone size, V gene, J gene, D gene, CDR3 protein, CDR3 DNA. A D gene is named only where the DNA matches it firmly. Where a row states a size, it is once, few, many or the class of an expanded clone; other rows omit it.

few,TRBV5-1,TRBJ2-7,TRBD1,CASSSEGQGIDEQYF,TGCGCCAGCAGCTCCGAAGGACAGGGAATTGACGAGCAGTACTTC
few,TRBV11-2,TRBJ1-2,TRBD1,CASSLQGATGYTF,TGTGCCAGCAGCTTACAGGGGGCGACCGGCTACACCTTC
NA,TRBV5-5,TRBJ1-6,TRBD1,CASSSVFRDRVYNSPLHF,TGTGCCAGCAGCTCCGTCTTCCGAGACAGGGTCTATAATTCACCCCTCCACTTT
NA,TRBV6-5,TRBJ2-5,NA,CASSYSRGTRETQYF,TGTGCCAGCAGTTACTCTCGGGGGACGCGGGAGACCCAGTACTTC
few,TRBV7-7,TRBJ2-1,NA,CASSLAAGNEQFF,TGTGCTAGCAGCTTAGCGGCGGGAAATGAGCAGTTCTTC
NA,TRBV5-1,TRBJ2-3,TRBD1,CASSLQGGVLDEQYF,TGCGCCAGCAGCTTGCAAGGGGGCGTACTAGATGAGCAGTATTTT
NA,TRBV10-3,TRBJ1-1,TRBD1,CAIRDRGLEAFF,TGTGCCATCAGGGACAGGGGACTTGAAGCTTTCTTT
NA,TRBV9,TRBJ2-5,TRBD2,CASSPGLAGTQETQYF,TGTGCCAGCAGCCCCGGACTAGCGGGGACCCAAGAGACCCAGTACTTC
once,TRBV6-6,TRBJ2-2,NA,CASRRGQNTGELFF,TGTGCCAGCAGAAGGGGACAGAACACCGGGGAGCTGTTTTTT
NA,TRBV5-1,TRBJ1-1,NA,CASSLDRSGLKDTEAFF,TGCGCCAGCAGCTTGGACAGGTCGGGACTCAAAGACACTGAAGCTTTCTTT
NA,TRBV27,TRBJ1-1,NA,CASSLLSAGPRDTEAFF,TGTGCCAGCAGTTTATTGTCGGCCGGGCCCAGGGACACTGAAGCTTTCTTT
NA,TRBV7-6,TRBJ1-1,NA,CASSPWGIGGVEAFF,TGTGCCAGCAGCCCGTGGGGTATAGGGGGGGTTGAAGCTTTCTTT
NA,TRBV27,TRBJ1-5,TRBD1,CASSFGTGGSQPQHF,TGTGCCAGCAGTTTCGGGACAGGGGGAAGTCAGCCCCAGCATTTT
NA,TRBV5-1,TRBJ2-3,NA,CASSFSPGSTDTQYF,TGCGCCAGCAGCTTTTCCCCGGGTAGCACAGATACGCAGTATTTT
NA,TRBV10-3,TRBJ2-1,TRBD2,CAISDSGGSHNEQFF,TGTGCCATCAGTGATTCGGGGGGTTCTCACAATGAGCAGTTCTTC
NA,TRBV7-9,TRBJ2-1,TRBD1,CSSSDPGQGAYNEQFF,TGTTCCAGCAGCGATCCGGGACAGGGGGCCTACAATGAGCAGTTCTTC
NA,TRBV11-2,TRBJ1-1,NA,CAGEEGLNTEAFF,TGTGCCGGGGAGGAGGGATTGAACACTGAAGCTTTCTTT
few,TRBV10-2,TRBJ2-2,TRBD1,CASSRTGGSNTGELFF,TGCGCCAGCAGCCGGACAGGGGGCAGCAACACCGGGGAGCTGTTTTTT